One and the same sample provided the 23 T cell receptor beta chains below, sequenced in a study of neurological immune-mediated disorders. Documented time point: longitudinal time-point 2. One entry per CDR3 protein, called by TCRdb with MiXCR from the 5' RACE reads. The data contain about 49,000 distinct CDR3 sequences, around 13% of them singletons. Sequencing input: PBMCs. The receptor source for this set is a male donor with HTLV-1-associated myelopathy (HAM/TSP).

This clonotype turned up a few times. CDR3 in DNA: TGTGCCAGCTCAAAAACTATGGACAGTTTGAACACTGAAGCTTTCTTT. This encodes CASSKTMDSLNTEAFF. V gene TRBV18 combines with J gene TRBJ1-1; possible D gene TRBD1, 6 bases. This CDR3 is built from 16 residues. V was pared by 5 bases and J by 0 bases, with 16 bases between. Germline values: CDR1 KGHSH, CDR2 LQKENI.

This clonotype occurred many times. The chain uses TRBV5-6 and TRBJ1-5; possibly TRBD1 for D (5 bases). The CDR3 extends over 13 amino acids. With 6 bases removed from V and 8 bases from J, the gap between germline ends came to 15 bases. Per the germline V gene, CDR1 is SGHDT and CDR2 is YYEEEE. The CDR3 region is CASTLMGEEPQHF. The CDR3, as DNA: TGTGCCAGCACTTTGATGGGGGAGGAGCCCCAGCATTTT. The full variable domain, completed using reference TRBV5-6 and TRBJ1-5, is DAGVTQSPTHLIKTRGQQVTLRCSPKSGHDTVSWYQQALGQGPQFIFQYYEEEERQRGNFPDRFSGHQFPNYSSELNVNALLLGDSALYLCASTLMGEEPQHFGDGTRLSIL.

This clonotype showed up many times. V is TRBV5-1 and J is TRBJ2-5, with unresolved D. This CDR3 is built from 15 residues. V was trimmed by 4 bases and J by 1 base, leaving 14 bases between them. Germline V gene lookup returns CDR1 SGHRS and CDR2 YFSETQ. The CDR3 DNA follows: TGCGCCAGCAGCGGCCAACCAGGAACCCAAGAGACCCAGTACTTC. The encoded protein is CASSGQPGTQETQYF.

The J gene is TRBJ2-1, the V gene TRBV4-3; D gene ambiguous. CDR1 LGHNA and CDR2 YSLEER come from the germline V gene. V lost 0 bases and J lost 0, with 6 bases in between. The CDR3 totals 15 residues. The CDR3 loop is CASSQERISYNEQFF. CDR3 in DNA: TGCGCCAGCAGCCAAGAACGGATCTCCTACAATGAGCAGTTCTTC.

The rearrangement joins TRBV20-1 to TRBJ1-5; D might be TRBD1 (5 bases). CDR1 is DFQATT and CDR2 is SNEGSKA in the germline V gene (reference sequence). V was cut by 6 bases and J by 6 bases, with 15 bases left in between. This CDR3 has 13 residues. In nucleotides, the CDR3 is TGCAGTGCGGGCCCGGGGGGATTTCAGCCCCAGCATTTT. Translating it yields CSAGPGGFQPQHF.

This clonotype was found many times. This chain joins TRBV29-1 and TRBJ1-1; no definite D call. Germline V gives CDR1 SQVTM, CDR2 ANQGSEA. The germline V and J ends were trimmed by 4 bases and 4 bases, with 10 bases remaining between them. The CDR3 totals 12 residues. DNA for the CDR3: TGCAGCGTTGTTCGGGGTGGCACTGAAGCTTTCTTT. Translated: CSVVRGGTEAFF.

This clonotype is medium-sized. The V and J genes are TRBV5-1 and TRBJ1-6; D gene uncertain. The CDR3 loop spans 13 amino acids. V lost 4 bases and J lost 6, with 8 bases in between. The V gene's germline CDR1 is SGHRS and CDR2 YFSETQ. In nucleotides, the CDR3 is TGCGCCAGCAGCCGGGATCCTAATTCACCCCTCCACTTT. Translating it yields CASSRDPNSPLHF.

In this sample, this clonotype turned up many times. The chain links TRBV7-2 to TRBJ1-1; D remains ambiguous. The CDR3 is 13 amino acids. The V end was cut by 5 bases, the J end by 9 bases, with 16 bases between. Germline assignment: CDR1 SGHTA and CDR2 FQGNSA. The DNA for the CDR3 is TGTGCCAGCAGCCTTGCAGCCCGACAAAAAGCTTTCTTT. Amino acids: CASSLAARQKAFF.

This clonotype was observed a handful of times. The rearrangement links TRBV5-1 to TRBJ2-5, with D hard to call. Between the trimmed V and J ends, which lost 0 bases and 5 bases, there was a span of 11 bases. CDR3 length: 14 residues. Germline CDR1 and CDR2: SGHRS and YFSETQ. CDR3 protein: CASSLEMVGETQYF. DNA of the CDR3: TGCGCCAGCAGCTTGGAGATGGTGGGGGAGACCCAGTACTTC.

This clonotype appeared many times. The V call is TRBV7-2, the J call TRBJ2-1; D possibly corresponds to TRBD2 (6 bases). V lost 5 bases, J lost 0 bases, and 14 bases lay in between. CDR3 size: 16 residues. CDR1 and CDR2 (germline): SGHTA, FQGNSA. The CDR3 protein is CASSPRDFSSYNEQFF. CDR3 sequence (DNA): TGTGCCAGCAGCCCGCGGGACTTCAGCTCCTACAATGAGCAGTTCTTC.

Within the sample, this clonotype is large. V is TRBV3-1 and J is TRBJ1-1; D is undetermined. The V end was cut by 1 base, the J end by 4 bases, with 10 bases between. The CDR3 extends over 14 amino acids. CDR1 LGHDT and CDR2 YNNKEL come from the germline V gene (reference sequence). The CDR3 region has the DNA TGTGCCAGCAGCCAAGGAGTGGGCTCCACTGAAGCTTTCTTT. Amino acid sequence: CASSQGVGSTEAFF.

At least ten counts were recorded for this clonotype. V and J are TRBV5-1 and TRBJ1-4, with D hard to call. Germline CDR1 and CDR2: SGHRS and YFSETQ. This CDR3 is built from 14 residues. V gave up 3 bases and J gave up 0 bases, with 6 bases separating them. CDR3 sequence: CASSSDSTNEKLFF. The CDR3 DNA sequence: TGCGCCAGCAGCTCGGACTCAACTAATGAAAAACTGTTTTTT.

This clonotype has ten or more counts. V usage is TRBV20-1 and J usage is TRBJ1-2, with 9 bases aligning to TRBD1. Trimming cost V 6 bases and J 3 bases; bases outside gene matches: 5. The CDR3 length is 13 residues. Germline V gives CDR1 DFQATT, CDR2 SNEGSKA (reference sequence). Here the CDR3 reads CSASTGGYYGYTF. CDR3 DNA sequence: TGCAGTGCCTCGACAGGGGGGTACTATGGCTACACCTTC.

This clonotype was found many times. J is TRBJ1-2 and V is TRBV12-3 or TRBV12-4; perhaps TRBD1 as D (6 bases). This CDR3 has 14 residues. V lost 5 bases and J 6 bases, leaving 16 bases between the germline ends. In nucleotides, the CDR3 is TGTGCCAGCAGTGCCGGACAGTATGGTGATGGCTACACCTTC. Residues: CASSAGQYGDGYTF.

This clonotype was seen many times. V is TRBV7-8 and J is TRBJ2-1, with 8 bases identical to TRBD1. V lost 11 bases, J lost 1 base, and 7 bases stayed unmatched. The CDR3 totals 14 residues. Germline assignment: CDR1 SGHVS and CDR2 FQNEAQ. The CDR3 DNA is TGTGCCGGCGGACAGGGAGATTCCTACAATGAGCAGTTCTTC. Its translation: CAGGQGDSYNEQFF.

This clonotype was recorded many times. V usage is TRBV20-1 and J usage is TRBJ1-6; possible D gene TRBD1, 5 bases. CDR1 and CDR2 (germline): DFQATT, SNEGSKA (reference sequence). CDR3 length: 15 residues. The V and J ends lost 1 base and 7 bases respectively, with 14 bases between them. The CDR3 DNA reads as TGCAGTGCTAGAGGGGGGGAACGGTACAATTCACCCCTCCACTTT. This codes for CSARGGERYNSPLHF.

This clonotype was picked up many times. CDR3 region: CASSLDRGLHEQYF. The CDR3 coding sequence is TGTGCCAGCAGCTTGGACAGGGGGCTGCACGAGCAGTACTTC. This chain uses TRBV5-6 with TRBJ2-7; 9 bases match TRBD1. Germline V gives CDR1 SGHDT, CDR2 YYEEEE. This CDR3 is built from 14 residues. V shed 0 bases and J 5 bases; nucleotides not matched to a gene: 3.

The chain joins TRBV5-1 to TRBJ2-1; 11 bases map to TRBD1. The germline gives CDR1 SGHRS, CDR2 YFSETQ. Trimming removed 7 bases from V and 3 bases from J; junction bases left unmatched: 3. CDR3 length: 14 residues. In nucleotides, the CDR3 is TGCGCCAGCTCGGGACAGGGGGTCTACAATGAGCAGTTCTTC. Translated: CASSGQGVYNEQFF.

There are many counts of this clonotype. V is TRBV7-9 and J is TRBJ1-5, with D possibly matching TRBD1 (5 bases). The germline gives CDR1 SEHNR, CDR2 FQNEAQ (reference sequence). Trimming shortened V by 8 bases and J by 5 bases, and 13 bases separated the two germline ends. This CDR3 is built from 13 residues. The DNA of the CDR3 is TGTGCCAGCGGGCTGGGGGAGGATCAGCCCCAGCATTTT. Translated: CASGLGEDQPQHF.

The chain combines TRBV5-1 with TRBJ2-5; a weak D match, TRBD1 (6 bases). CDR3 size: 12 residues. Trimming stripped 7 bases from V and 5 bases from J, with 12 bases between. CDR1 and CDR2 (germline): SGHRS, YFSETQ. Here the CDR3 reads CASALQGETQYF. CDR3 in DNA: TGCGCCAGCGCCCTCCAGGGGGAGACCCAGTACTTC.

Many counts were recorded for this clonotype. V gene TRBV5-1 combines with J gene TRBJ1-1; D ambiguous. This CDR3 comprises 14 residues. V dropped 4 bases and J dropped 0 bases, with 10 bases sitting between them. Germline V lookup: CDR1 SGHRS, CDR2 YFSETQ. CDR3 sequence: CASSPGGLNTEAFF. Here the CDR3 DNA reads TGCGCCAGCAGCCCCGGAGGGTTGAACACTGAAGCTTTCTTT.

Only a few counts were recorded for this clonotype. It may be a read error: a sequence one base away is much more abundant. The chain couples TRBV28 to TRBJ2-7; 10 bases line up with TRBD1. The CDR3 covers 15 residues. The germline gives CDR1 MDHEN, CDR2 SYDVKM. The CDR3 bases are TGTGCCAGCAGCCCTCAGGGACAGGGGTCTCACGAGCATTACTTC. This translates into CASSPQGQGSHEHYF.

The V and J genes are TRBV6-5 and TRBJ1-5, with D possibly TRBD1 on 5 matching bases. Germline V CDR1 and CDR2: MNHEY, SVGAGI. The CDR3 covers 14 residues. V gave up 0 bases and J gave up 5 bases, with 8 bases separating them. The DNA for the CDR3 is TGTGCCAGCAGTTACTCAGGGGTTGATCAGCCCCAGCATTTT. As protein: CASSYSGVDQPQHF.